This TCR beta chain was captured by sequencing in a study of T cell responses to AZD1222 COVID-19 vaccine. Germline loops: CDR1 KGHSH, CDR2 LQKENI. Trimming left V 6 bases short and J 0 bases short, with 8 bases between. The CDR3 consists of 13 residues. Concerning this clone itself: Other DNA sequences in the same sample also yield this CDR3.

Only in-frame clones appear in the TCRdb table, and some are missing; sequencing was by immunoSEQ multiplex PCR. In the table there are under 150,000 clones, roughly 89% of which are singletons. Sequenced here: peripheral blood, sampled 28 days after the second AZD1222 dose. The receptor was derived from an adult who received the AZD1222 COVID-19 vaccine. The chain uses TRBV18 and TRBJ1-2, with D unclear. The CDR3 nucleotides are TGTGCCAGCTCCCCGGGAGCTAACTATGGCTACACCTTC. Translating gives CASSPGANYGYTF.